The TCR beta chain described here comes from a study of response to subunit inactivated influenza vaccine. Per germline, CDR1 MNHNS and CDR2 SASEGT. CDR3 size: 12 residues. With 5 bases removed from V and 6 bases from J, the gap between germline ends came to 11 bases. Via MiXCR, TCRdb re-called the RT-PCR reads, giving one row per CDR3 protein. The sample consists of 560,000 or so distinct CDR3 sequences, 7.6% of them appearing once. This clonotype was recorded at least ten times. The rearrangement uses TRBV6-1 and TRBJ2-7; perhaps TRBD1 as D (6 bases). This receptor was obtained from a man between 50 and 69 years old who received an inactivated influenza vaccine. Source: PBMCs from blood, taken around 25 months after vaccination. CDR3 region: CASSNRVSEQYF. The CDR3 region has the DNA TGTGCCAGCAGTAACAGGGTTTCCGAGCAGTACTTC.